The present entry profiles one T cell receptor (beta chain) with its context. The antigen is not known. The data originate from a study of T cell responses to AZD1222 COVID-19 vaccine. Study results and limitations: Clonal diversity was possibly underestimated; the donors were predominantly white British and more often female. Regions 160-218 and 743-854 dominated among vaccine-associated CD4 TCRs spanning spike.

Method: immunoSEQ multiplex PCR; TCRdb's copy keeps in-frame clones and lacks some. The profile shows 90,000 to 95,000 clones, roughly 88% of them singletons. The CDR3 contains 17 residues. Germline lookup yields CDR1 SGHAT and CDR2 FQNNGV. V was shortened by 3 bases and J by 0 bases, with 14 bases between the two germline ends. Here the sequenced sample was peripheral blood, taken 28 days after the second AZD1222 dose. The chain is built from TRBV11-2 and TRBJ2-2; D ambiguous. The TCR was taken from an adult who received the AZD1222 COVID-19 vaccine. CDR3: CASSLGLKGPNTGELFF. The CDR3 DNA follows: TGTGCCAGCAGCTTGGGCCTGAAGGGCCCGAACACCGGGGAGCTGTTTTTT.